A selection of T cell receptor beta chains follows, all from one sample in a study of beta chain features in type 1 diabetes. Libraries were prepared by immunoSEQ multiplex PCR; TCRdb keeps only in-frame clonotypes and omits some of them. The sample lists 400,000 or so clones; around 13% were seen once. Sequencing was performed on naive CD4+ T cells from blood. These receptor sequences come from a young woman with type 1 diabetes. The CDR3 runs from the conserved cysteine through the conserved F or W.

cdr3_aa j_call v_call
CSVGSWGDTEAFF TRBJ1-1 TRBV29-1
CASSPGGGNTGELFF TRBJ2-2 TRBV11-3
CASSSTGDVSYEQYF TRBJ2-7 TRBV18
CASSFLQGNEQFF TRBJ2-1 TRBV5-6
CSVEGRGGGTDTQYF TRBJ2-3 TRBV29-1
CASTLGLSNQPQHF TRBJ1-5 TRBV28
CATAARGRALGGEQFF TRBJ2-1 TRBV15
CASRSGRGSYEQYF TRBJ2-7 TRBV2
CASRNINSNQPQHF TRBJ1-5 TRBV19
CASSPRDRNPGGYTF TRBJ1-2 TRBV18
CASSDRQGAMETQYF TRBJ2-5 TRBV2
CSVVGLEETQYF TRBJ2-5 TRBV29-1
CASGGDTQYF TRBJ2-5 TRBV7-9
CASSQRGGRETQYF TRBJ2-5 TRBV6-5
CASSQEWGQNTYEQYF TRBJ2-7 TRBV14
CASSGRGNTYEQYF TRBJ2-7 TRBV5-1
CASSQSEGPEAFF TRBJ1-1 TRBV16
CASSSGQLSNQPQHF TRBJ1-5 TRBV28
CASSFPQGVYNEQFF TRBJ2-1 TRBV5-1
CASSTYTGELFF TRBJ2-2 TRBV9
CATQTGYGGYTF TRBJ1-2 TRBV15
CASSGPYTTGVQPQHF TRBJ1-5 TRBV9
CASSFRAGLVSNTEAFF TRBJ1-1 TRBV11-3
CASSSGTGSKPYTQYF TRBJ2-3 TRBV28
CASGRPNSYNSPLHF TRBJ1-6 TRBV7-2
CASSSEGQYQETQYF TRBJ2-5 TRBV5-1
CVTGQGSSGANVLTF TRBJ2-6 TRBV28
CASGRTSGYNEQFF TRBJ2-1 TRBV6-5
CASRAPIAGGPTDTQYF TRBJ2-3 TRBV7-9
CASSLLAVRTDTQYF TRBJ2-3 TRBV11-3
CSVGLSYNEQFF TRBJ2-1 TRBV29-1
CASTPTGTGGRSYGYTF TRBJ1-2 TRBV19
CASSVGTGKRTGELFF TRBJ2-2 TRBV9
CASSLQGINEQFF TRBJ2-1 TRBV18
CSGTGVNTEAFF TRBJ1-1 TRBV29-1
CASSVSEATDTEAFF TRBJ1-1 TRBV9
CASSPGQLNEKLFF TRBJ1-4 TRBV5-1
CASTLNRENEQFF TRBJ2-1 TRBV7-2
CASRSTGTTGYTF TRBJ1-2 TRBV13
CASTPPGTGFYNEQFF TRBJ2-1 TRBV28
CASSQEATGKYEQYF TRBJ2-7 TRBV4-1
CASSFQNVYGYTF TRBJ1-2 TRBV5-4